The 11 T cell receptor beta chains reported below all come from one sample, sequenced in a study of control samples from healthy donors and cancer patients. Assay: immunoSEQ multiplex PCR; the TCRdb copy retains only in-frame clones and omits some. The top ten clones hold more than 5% of a sample with roughly 150,000 clones, 80% to 95% of them seen once. The sample taken for sequencing was blood. The receptor source for this set is a man aged 18 to 35 in good health.

The chain uses TRBV12-5 and TRBJ2-3; TRBD2 might be the D (5 bases). V lost 3 bases and J 0 bases, leaving 22 bases between the germline ends. The germline CDR1 and CDR2 sequences are LGHNT and FRNRAP. The CDR3 is made up of 19 amino acids. The CDR3 nucleotides read TGTGCTAGTGGTTTAGAGAGAGGGATTCGGTCAACTAGCACAGATACGCAGTATTTT. Its protein is CASGLERGIRSTSTDTQYF.

The CDR3 protein is CASSVLQLSYNEQFF. CDR3 nucleotides: TGTGCCAGCAGCGTGTTACAACTCTCCTACAATGAGCAGTTCTTC. This chain connects TRBV9 to TRBJ2-1; no firm D call. This CDR3 spans 15 amino acids. The V gene lost 2 bases and the J gene lost 0 bases, with 9 bases spanning the gap. Germline-derived CDR1 and CDR2 are SGDLS and YYNGEE.

J is TRBJ1-6 and V is TRBV30; D may be TRBD1 (5 bases). The CDR3 loop spans 18 amino acids. V lost 6 bases to trimming and J lost 0 bases, with 21 bases between them. CDR1 and CDR2 from the germline V gene are GTSNPN and SVGIG (reference sequence). The chain's CDR3 is CACTLVGHVSSYNSPLHF. The CDR3 DNA is TGTGCCTGTACCTTAGTCGGACACGTGAGCTCCTATAATTCACCCCTCCACTTT.

V and J are TRBV7-2 and TRBJ1-3, with no clear D. There are 13 residues in the CDR3. V lost 8 bases to trimming and J lost 4 bases, with 12 bases between them. Germline assignment: CDR1 SGHTA and CDR2 FQGNSA. Here the CDR3 DNA reads TGTGCCAGCGGGGTTTATTCAGGAAACACCATATATTTT. Protein: CASGVYSGNTIYF.

The rearrangement links TRBV6-1 to TRBJ1-2, with D perhaps matching TRBD1 (6 bases). Germline CDR1 and CDR2: MNHNS and SASEGT. The CDR3 runs to 16 residues. Trimming left V 4 bases short and J 4 bases short, with 19 bases between. In DNA form, the CDR3 reads TGTGCCAGCAGTGTAACCCGGACGGACAGAGTCTATGGCTACACCTTC. Protein: CASSVTRTDRVYGYTF.

V gene TRBV19 combines with J gene TRBJ1-2, with D unresolved. V was trimmed by 1 base and J by 4 bases, leaving 13 bases between them. The CDR3 spans 15 residues. From germline, CDR1 is LNHDA and CDR2 SQIVND (reference sequence). CDR3 DNA: TGTGCCAGTAGTATAGCCACGCCGGTGGGCTATGGCTACACCTTC. It is translated as CASSIATPVGYGYTF.

This clone was detected only once. The rearrangement joins TRBV20-1 to TRBJ1-2; D remains ambiguous. V dropped 3 bases and J dropped 4 bases, with 15 bases sitting between them. CDR3 size: 14 residues. Germline V gene sequence: CDR1 DFQATT, CDR2 SNEGSKA (reference sequence). The CDR3 DNA follows: TGCAGTGCTAGTGCGAGGACTCTGGTCTATGGCTACACCTTC. Protein sequence: CSASARTLVYGYTF.

This chain connects TRBV29-1 to TRBJ2-1; 8 bases line up with TRBD2. Germline V gene lookup returns CDR1 SQVTM and CDR2 ANQGSEA. CDR3 size: 16 residues. The J segment lost 5 bases and the V segment lost 0 bases, leaving 9 bases of the junction unmatched. The CDR3 spells CSVEDNAGGPNNEQFF. DNA of the CDR3: TGCAGCGTTGAAGATAATGCGGGAGGACCAAACAATGAGCAGTTCTTC.

This chain joins TRBV7-6 and TRBJ1-3; 8 positions match TRBD1. Germline-derived CDR1 and CDR2 are SGHVS and FNYEAQ. The V and J ends lost 0 bases and 8 bases, in that order; junction bases with no gene match: 6. The CDR3 is 15 residues long. The CDR3 sequence: CASSLALGQADTIYF. The CDR3 DNA reads TGTGCCAGCAGCTTAGCGTTGGGACAGGCGGACACCATATATTTT.

The J gene is TRBJ2-1, the V gene TRBV9, with D hard to call. The CDR3 consists of 13 residues. The V gene lost 2 bases and the J gene lost 6 bases, with 9 bases spanning the gap. The germline CDR1 and CDR2 sequences are SGDLS and YYNGEE. Here the CDR3 reads CASSVADGNEQFF. The DNA for the CDR3 is TGTGCCAGCAGCGTTGCGGACGGCAATGAGCAGTTCTTC.

The chain recombines TRBV27 with TRBJ2-7; unclear D gene. Germline values: CDR1 MNHEY, CDR2 SMNVEV (reference sequence). This CDR3 comprises 13 residues. V was trimmed by 0 bases and J by 6 bases, leaving 9 bases between them. CDR3 residues: CASSLSKTLEQYF. DNA of the CDR3: TGTGCCAGCAGTTTATCGAAAACCCTCGAGCAGTACTTC.